Listed below are T cell receptor beta chains from one sample, sequenced in a study of PD-L1 blockade in urothelial cancer. The method was immunoSEQ multiplex PCR; TCRdb's version includes in-frame clones alone and lacks a portion of them. The repertoire consists of just over 40,000 clones, with more than 75% occurring once and the leading ten covering approximately 2.4%. The specimen comprised PBMCs, sampled around atezolizumab (anti-PD-L1) treatment. The receptors here all came from a man between 70 and 80 years old with urothelial cancer. CDR3s leave out the opening cysteine and the closing phenylalanine or tryptophan. The order of the fields is clone size, V gene, CDR3 protein. Not every row has a clone size; where given, it reads once, few, many or a size class.

>few|TRBV7-6
ASSPQAGRLTYGYT
>NA|TRBV19
ASSPRDRDTEAF
>NA|TRBV27
ASSLFLRQNIYGYT
>NA|TRBV2
ASSGVAGISDTQY
>medium-sized|TRBV5-1
ASSLGSNSMNTEAF
>NA|TRBV10-2
ASSETAYGYT
>NA|TRBV29-1
SVFLTRTEQY
>NA|TRBV7-9
ASSLAASAYNEQF
>NA|TRBV5-4
ASRSRWGVDEQF
>NA|TRBV6-5
ATLRLAGGGEQF
>few|TRBV5-1
ASRRDSSTDTQY
>once|TRBV5-8
ASGAGAVTDTQY
>NA|TRBV15
ATSDGTSGETQY
>NA|TRBV5-1
ASRQTGATYNEQF
>few|TRBV5-1
ASSSGTGGVKAEQF
>few|TRBV14
ASSQDAGEHTEAF
>few|TRBV5-6
ASSLAGTGTYEQY
>few|TRBV2
ASSVRLAGEQF
>NA|TRBV6-5
ASKGEGLNTEAF
>NA|TRBV14
ASSQDGRSYGYT
>NA|TRBV9
ASSVGTGVFYEQY
>NA|TRBV18
ASSEQPNSGNTIY
>NA|TRBV10-3
AISEEAGNEQF
>NA|TRBV6-9
ASRIWDRYYGYT
>NA|TRBV6-5
ASETHEGERREQF
>NA|TRBV5-5
ASSPRGGMGLTYSTDTQY
>NA|TRBV19
ATSPSGANTGELF
>NA|TRBV28
ASSLYPYRGSSSYEQY
>NA|TRBV6-6
ASSSPRGGEETQY
>NA|TRBV11-2
ASSPGAGGDYGYT
>NA|TRBV19
ASSNRGRGTEAF
>NA|TRBV2
ATRPTGGLNTEAF
>NA|TRBV5-1
ASSFTGDTGELF
>NA|TRBV27
ASRRQGGGNQPQH
>NA|TRBV11-3
ASSRESGSTDTQY
>NA|TRBV6-6
ASRRQGNQPQH
>NA|TRBV5-4
ASSLDRTGGREQY
>NA|TRBV5-1
ASSLAVGEQF
>NA|TRBV5-1
ASSLRQGGETQY
>NA|TRBV28
ASSRDSYEQY
>NA|TRBV12-5
ASAATSSYNEQF
>NA|TRBV7-2
ASSPPLGGDTQY
>NA|TRBV2
ASRRLAGTSTDTQY
>NA|TRBV6-6
ASIQGQGRNTIY
>NA|TRBV5-1
ASSTNPTSGTYNEQF
>NA|TRBV2
ASSERVGATNEKLF
>NA|TRBV5-1
ATSLASGSYNEQF